This T cell receptor beta chain was profiled in a study of blood T cell repertoires in COVID-19. Whole-study context: COVID-19 samples from acute and convalescent phases originated in the United States, Italy and Spain. Sources were T cells, B-cell-depleted T cells, or PBMCs; the material itself was cDNA or gDNA.

In the original analysis: Researchers report that nucleated cell counts were estimated from reference gene primer amplification. TCRdb's copy holds only in-frame clones and misses some; the assay was immunoSEQ multiplex PCR. From that table come the V and J calls and clone size; the DNA was used to work out D and trimming. The data contain over 90,000 clones, around 90% of them singletons. This CDR3 spans 16 amino acids. Looked up from germline, CDR1 is SGHDN and CDR2 is FVKESK. Trimming shortened V by 3 bases and J by 5 bases, and 20 bases separated the two germline ends. The clonotype originates from a woman between 55 and 75 years old with acute or convalescent COVID-19. V is TRBV14 and J is TRBJ2-7; no reliable D call. The sequenced sample was peripheral blood. The CDR3 DNA is TGTGCCAGCAGCCATCCGTCGGCTAGTTCTCTGCACGAGCAGTACTTC. Translating it yields CASSHPSASSLHEQYF.